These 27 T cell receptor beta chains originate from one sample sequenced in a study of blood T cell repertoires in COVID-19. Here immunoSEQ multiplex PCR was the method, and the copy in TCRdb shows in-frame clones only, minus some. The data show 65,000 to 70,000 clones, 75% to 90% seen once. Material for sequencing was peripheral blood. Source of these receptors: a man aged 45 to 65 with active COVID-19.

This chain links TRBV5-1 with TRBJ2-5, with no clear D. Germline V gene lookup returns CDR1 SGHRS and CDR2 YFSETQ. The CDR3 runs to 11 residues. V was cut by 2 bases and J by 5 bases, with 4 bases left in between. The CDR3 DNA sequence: TGCGCCAGCAGCTTTCGGGAGACCCAGTACTTC. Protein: CASSFRETQYF. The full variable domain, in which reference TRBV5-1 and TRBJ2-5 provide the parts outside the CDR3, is KAGVTQTPRYLIKTRGQQVTLSCSPISGHRSVSWYQQTPGQGLQFLFEYFSETQRNKGNFPGRFSGRQFSNSRSEMNVSTLELGDSALYLCASSFRETQYFGPGTRLLVL.

This CDR3 is CASSVAEFSGANVLTF. As DNA, the CDR3 is TGTGCCAGCAGCGTAGCTGAGTTCTCTGGGGCCAACGTCCTGACTTTC. This chain connects TRBV9 to TRBJ2-6; D ambiguous. Trimming took off 0 bases at V and 0 bases at J, with 7 bases between the two ends. This CDR3 has 16 amino acids. Germline V gene lookup returns CDR1 SGDLS and CDR2 YYNGEE. The entire variable domain, with the rest obtained from reference TRBV9 and TRBJ2-6, is as follows: DSGVTQTPKHLITATGQRVTLRCSPRSGDLSVYWYQQSLDQGLQFLIQYYNGEERAKGNILERFSAQQFPDLHSELNLSSLELGDSALYFCASSVAEFSGANVLTFGAGSRLTVL.

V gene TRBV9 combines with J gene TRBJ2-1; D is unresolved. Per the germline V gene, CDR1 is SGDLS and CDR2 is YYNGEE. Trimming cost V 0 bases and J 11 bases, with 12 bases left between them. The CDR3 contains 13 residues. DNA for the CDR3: TGTGCCAGCAGCGTAGGACTTTATACCAAGCAGTTCTTC. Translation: CASSVGLYTKQFF.

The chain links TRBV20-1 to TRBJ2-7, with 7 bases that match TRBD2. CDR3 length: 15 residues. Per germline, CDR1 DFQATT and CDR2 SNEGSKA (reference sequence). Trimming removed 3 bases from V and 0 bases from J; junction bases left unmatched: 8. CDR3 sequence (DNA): TGCAGTGCTAGTAGTCGCCGCGGGAGCTCCTACGAGCAGTACTTC. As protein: CSASSRRGSSYEQYF.

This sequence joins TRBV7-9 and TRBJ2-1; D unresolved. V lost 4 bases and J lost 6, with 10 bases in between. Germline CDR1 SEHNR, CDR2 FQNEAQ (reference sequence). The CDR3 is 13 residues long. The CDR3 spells CASSSALSNEQFF. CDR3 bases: TGTGCCAGCAGCTCAGCGTTGAGCAATGAGCAGTTCTTC.

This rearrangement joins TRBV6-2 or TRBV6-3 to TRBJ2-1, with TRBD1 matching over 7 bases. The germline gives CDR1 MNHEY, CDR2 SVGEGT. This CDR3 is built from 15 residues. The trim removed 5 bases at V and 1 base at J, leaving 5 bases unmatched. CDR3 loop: CASSPSRGSYNEQFF. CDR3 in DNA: TGTGCCAGCAGTCCGTCCAGGGGGTCCTACAATGAGCAGTTCTTC.

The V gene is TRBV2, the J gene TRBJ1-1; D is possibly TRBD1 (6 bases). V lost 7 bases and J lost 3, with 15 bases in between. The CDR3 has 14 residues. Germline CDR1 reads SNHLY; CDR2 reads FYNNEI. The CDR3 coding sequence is TGTGCCAGCACCGGCCCCGAGGGGGACACTGAAGCTTTCTTT. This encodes CASTGPEGDTEAFF.

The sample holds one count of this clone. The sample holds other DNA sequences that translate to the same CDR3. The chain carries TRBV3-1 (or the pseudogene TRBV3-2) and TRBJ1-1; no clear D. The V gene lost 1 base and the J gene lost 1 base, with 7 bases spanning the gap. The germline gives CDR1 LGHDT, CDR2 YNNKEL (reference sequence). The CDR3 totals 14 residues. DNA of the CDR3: TGTGCCAGCAGCCAAGGGGCGAGGAACACTGAAGCTTTCTTT. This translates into CASSQGARNTEAFF.

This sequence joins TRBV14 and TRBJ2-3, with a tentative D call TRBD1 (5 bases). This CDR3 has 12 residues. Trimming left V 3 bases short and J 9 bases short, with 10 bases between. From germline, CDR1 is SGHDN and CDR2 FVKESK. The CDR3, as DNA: TGTGCCAGCAGCCAGGGGCCGCGAACGCAGTATTTT. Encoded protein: CASSQGPRTQYF.

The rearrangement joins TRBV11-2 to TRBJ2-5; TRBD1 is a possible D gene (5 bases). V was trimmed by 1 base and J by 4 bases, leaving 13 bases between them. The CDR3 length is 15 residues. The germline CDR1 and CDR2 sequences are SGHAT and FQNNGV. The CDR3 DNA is TGTGCCAGCAGCTTAGTAGCCGGGCAGGGAGAGACCCAGTACTTC. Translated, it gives CASSLVAGQGETQYF.

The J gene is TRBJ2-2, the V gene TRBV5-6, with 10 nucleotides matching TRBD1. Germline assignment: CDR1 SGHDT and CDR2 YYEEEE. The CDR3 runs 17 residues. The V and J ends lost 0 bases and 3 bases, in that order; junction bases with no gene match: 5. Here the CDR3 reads CASSLVRTGGDTGELFF. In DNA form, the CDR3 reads TGTGCCAGCAGCTTGGTACGGACAGGGGGAGACACCGGGGAGCTGTTTTTT.

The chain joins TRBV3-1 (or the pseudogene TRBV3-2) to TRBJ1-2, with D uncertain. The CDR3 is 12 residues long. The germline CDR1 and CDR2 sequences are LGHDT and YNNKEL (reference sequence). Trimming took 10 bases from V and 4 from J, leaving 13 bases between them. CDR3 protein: CATSGGAYGYTF. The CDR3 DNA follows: TGTGCCACCTCCGGAGGAGCCTATGGCTACACCTTC.

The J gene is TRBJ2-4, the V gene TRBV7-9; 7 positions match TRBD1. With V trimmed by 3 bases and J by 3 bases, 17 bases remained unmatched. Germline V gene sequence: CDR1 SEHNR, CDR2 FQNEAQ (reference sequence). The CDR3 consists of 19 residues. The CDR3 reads CASSFYPYREPGGKNIQYF. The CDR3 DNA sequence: TGTGCCAGCAGCTTTTATCCATACAGAGAACCAGGGGGCAAAAACATTCAGTACTTC.

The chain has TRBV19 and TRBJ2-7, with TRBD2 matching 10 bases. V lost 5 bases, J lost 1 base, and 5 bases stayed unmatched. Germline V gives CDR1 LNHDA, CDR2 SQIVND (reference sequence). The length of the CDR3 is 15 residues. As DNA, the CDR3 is TGTGCCAGTAGTCCTATAGCGGGAGGATCCTACGAGCAGTACTTC. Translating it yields CASSPIAGGSYEQYF.

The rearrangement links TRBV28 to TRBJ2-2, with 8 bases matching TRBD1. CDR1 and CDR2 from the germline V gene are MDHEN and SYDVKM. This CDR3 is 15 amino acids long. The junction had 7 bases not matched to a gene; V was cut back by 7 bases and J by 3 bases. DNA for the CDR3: TGTGCCAGCAACAGGGGGGTGGGGGACACCGGGGAGCTGTTTTTT. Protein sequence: CASNRGVGDTGELFF.

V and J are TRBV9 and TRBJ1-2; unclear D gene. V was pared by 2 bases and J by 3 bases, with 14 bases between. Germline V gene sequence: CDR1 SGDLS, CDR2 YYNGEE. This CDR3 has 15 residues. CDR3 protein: CASSVGLSRDYGYTF. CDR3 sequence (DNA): TGTGCCAGCAGCGTCGGACTATCTAGGGACTATGGCTACACCTTC.

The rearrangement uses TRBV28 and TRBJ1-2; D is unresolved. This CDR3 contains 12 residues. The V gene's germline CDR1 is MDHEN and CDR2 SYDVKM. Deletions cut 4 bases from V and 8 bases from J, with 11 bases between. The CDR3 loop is CASSSRDRGYTF. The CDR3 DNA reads TGTGCCAGCAGTTCCCGGGATAGAGGCTACACCTTC.

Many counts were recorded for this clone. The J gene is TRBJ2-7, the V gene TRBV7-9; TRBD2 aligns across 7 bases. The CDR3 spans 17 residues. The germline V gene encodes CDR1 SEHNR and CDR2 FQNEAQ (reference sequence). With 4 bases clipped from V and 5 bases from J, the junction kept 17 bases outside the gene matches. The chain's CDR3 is CASSSPPESRESDEQYF. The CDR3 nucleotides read TGTGCCAGCAGCTCACCACCCGAATCGCGGGAGTCAGACGAGCAGTACTTC.

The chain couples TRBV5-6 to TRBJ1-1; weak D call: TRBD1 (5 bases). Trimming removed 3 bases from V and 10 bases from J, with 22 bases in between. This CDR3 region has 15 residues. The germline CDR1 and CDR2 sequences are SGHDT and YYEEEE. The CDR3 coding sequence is TGTGCCAGCAGCTCGCTACCATCAGGGATGTTAGGAGCTTTCTTT. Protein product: CASSSLPSGMLGAFF. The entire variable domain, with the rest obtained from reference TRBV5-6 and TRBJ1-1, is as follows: DAGVTQSPTHLIKTRGQQVTLRCSPKSGHDTVSWYQQALGQGPQFIFQYYEEEERQRGNFPDRFSGHQFPNYSSELNVNALLLGDSALYLCASSSLPSGMLGAFFGQGTRLTVV.

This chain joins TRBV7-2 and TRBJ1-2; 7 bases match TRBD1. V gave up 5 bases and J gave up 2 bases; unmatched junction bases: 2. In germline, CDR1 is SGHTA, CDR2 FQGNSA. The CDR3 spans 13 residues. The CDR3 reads CASSPDRNYGYTF. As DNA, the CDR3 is TGTGCCAGCAGCCCGGACAGGAACTATGGCTACACCTTC.

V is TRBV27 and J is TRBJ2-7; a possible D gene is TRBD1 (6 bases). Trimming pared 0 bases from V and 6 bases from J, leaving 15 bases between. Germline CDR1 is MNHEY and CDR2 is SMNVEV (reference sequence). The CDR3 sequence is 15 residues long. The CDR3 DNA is TGTGCCAGCAGTTTATCGGTCAGGGGTGGGTTCGAGCAGTACTTC. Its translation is CASSLSVRGGFEQYF.

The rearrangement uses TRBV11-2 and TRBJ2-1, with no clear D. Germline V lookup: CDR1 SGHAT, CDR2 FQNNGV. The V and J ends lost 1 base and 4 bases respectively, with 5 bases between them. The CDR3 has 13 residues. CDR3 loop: CASSLVRYNEQFF. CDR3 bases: TGTGCCAGCAGCTTAGTGCGGTACAATGAGCAGTTCTTC.

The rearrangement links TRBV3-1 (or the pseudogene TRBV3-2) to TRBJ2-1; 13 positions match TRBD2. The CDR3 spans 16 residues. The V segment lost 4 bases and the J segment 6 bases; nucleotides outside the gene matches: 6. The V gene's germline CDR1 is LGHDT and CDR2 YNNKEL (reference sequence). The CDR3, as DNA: TGTGCCAGCAGCCGAACTAGCGGGAGGGCTGGCAATGAGCAGTTCTTC. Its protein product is CASSRTSGRAGNEQFF.

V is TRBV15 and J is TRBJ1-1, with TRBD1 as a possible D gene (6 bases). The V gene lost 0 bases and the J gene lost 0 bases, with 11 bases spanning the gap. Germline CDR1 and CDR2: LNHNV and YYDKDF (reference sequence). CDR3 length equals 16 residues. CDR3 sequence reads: CATSRDRQVMNTEAFF. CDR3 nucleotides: TGTGCCACCAGCAGAGATAGACAGGTCATGAACACTGAAGCTTTCTTT.

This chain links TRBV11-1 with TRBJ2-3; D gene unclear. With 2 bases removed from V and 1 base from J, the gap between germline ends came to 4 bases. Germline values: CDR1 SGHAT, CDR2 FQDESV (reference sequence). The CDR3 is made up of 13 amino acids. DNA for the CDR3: TGTGCCAGCAGCTTACTTCGCACAGATACGCAGTATTTT. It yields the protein CASSLLRTDTQYF.

The CDR3 DNA reads TGTGCCAGTAGACAAGTTAATGAAAAACTGTTTTTT. It encodes CASRQVNEKLFF. The gene calls are TRBV19 and TRBJ1-4; D remains unclear. This CDR3 contains 12 residues. Deletions cut 6 bases from V and 4 bases from J, with 6 bases between. CDR1 and CDR2 (germline): LNHDA, SQIVND (reference sequence).

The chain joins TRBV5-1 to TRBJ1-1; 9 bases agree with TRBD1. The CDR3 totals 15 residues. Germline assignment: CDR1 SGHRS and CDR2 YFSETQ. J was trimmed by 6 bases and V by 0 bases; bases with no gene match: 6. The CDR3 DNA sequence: TGCGCCAGCAGCTTGGAGGGACAGGGTTTGTCTGAAGCTTTCTTT. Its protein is CASSLEGQGLSEAFF.